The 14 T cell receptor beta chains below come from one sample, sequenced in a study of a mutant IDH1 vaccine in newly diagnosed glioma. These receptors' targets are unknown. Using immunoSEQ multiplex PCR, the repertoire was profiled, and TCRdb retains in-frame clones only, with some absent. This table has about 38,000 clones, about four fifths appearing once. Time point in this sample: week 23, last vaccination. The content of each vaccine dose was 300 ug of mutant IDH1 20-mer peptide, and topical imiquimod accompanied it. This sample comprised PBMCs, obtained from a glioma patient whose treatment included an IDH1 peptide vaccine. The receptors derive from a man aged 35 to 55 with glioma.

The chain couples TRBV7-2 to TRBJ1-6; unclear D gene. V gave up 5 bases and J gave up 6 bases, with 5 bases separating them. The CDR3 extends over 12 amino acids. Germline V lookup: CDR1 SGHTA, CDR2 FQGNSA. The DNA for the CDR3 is TGTGCCAGCAGCCCTACTAATTCACCCCTCCACTTT. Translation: CASSPTNSPLHF.

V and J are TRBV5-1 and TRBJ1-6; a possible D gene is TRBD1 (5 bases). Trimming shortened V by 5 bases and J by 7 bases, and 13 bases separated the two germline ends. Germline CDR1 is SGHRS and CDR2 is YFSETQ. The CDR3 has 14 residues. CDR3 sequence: CASSPGLTNSPLHF. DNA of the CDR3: TGCGCCAGCAGTCCGGGACTGACGAATTCACCCCTCCACTTT.

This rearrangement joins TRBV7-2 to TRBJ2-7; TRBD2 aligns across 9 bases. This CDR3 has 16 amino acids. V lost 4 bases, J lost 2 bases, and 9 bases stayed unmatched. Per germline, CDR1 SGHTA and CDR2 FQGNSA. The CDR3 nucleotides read TGTGCCAGCAGCTCCCCCATGGGACTAGCTACCTACGAGCAGTACTTC. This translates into CASSSPMGLATYEQYF.

Here the CDR3 reads CASSLKGAEAFF. CDR3 DNA sequence: TGTGCCAGCTCACTAAAGGGGGCTGAAGCTTTCTTT. This sequence joins TRBV18 and TRBJ1-1; possibly TRBD1 for D (6 bases). The CDR3 extends over 12 amino acids. V was pared by 4 bases and J by 6 bases, with 9 bases between. The germline gives CDR1 KGHSH, CDR2 LQKENI.

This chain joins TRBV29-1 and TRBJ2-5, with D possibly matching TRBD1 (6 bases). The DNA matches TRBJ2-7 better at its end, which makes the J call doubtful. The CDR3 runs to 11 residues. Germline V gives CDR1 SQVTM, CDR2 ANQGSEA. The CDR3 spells CSAADSYEQYF. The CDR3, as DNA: TGCAGCGCCGCGGACAGTTACGAGCAGTACTTC.

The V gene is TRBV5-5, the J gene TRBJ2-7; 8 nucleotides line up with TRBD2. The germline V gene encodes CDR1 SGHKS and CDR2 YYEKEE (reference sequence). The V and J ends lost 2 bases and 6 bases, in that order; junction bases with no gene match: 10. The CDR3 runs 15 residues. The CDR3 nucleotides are TGTGCCAGCAGCTTCCAAGCGGGAGTGTCGGGCGAGCAGTACTTC. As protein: CASSFQAGVSGEQYF.

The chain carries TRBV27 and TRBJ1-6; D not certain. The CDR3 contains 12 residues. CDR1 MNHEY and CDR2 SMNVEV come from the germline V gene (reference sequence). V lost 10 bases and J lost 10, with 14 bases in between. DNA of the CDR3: TGTGCCACCCGGAGTGTAGGATCACCCCTCCACTTT. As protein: CATRSVGSPLHF.

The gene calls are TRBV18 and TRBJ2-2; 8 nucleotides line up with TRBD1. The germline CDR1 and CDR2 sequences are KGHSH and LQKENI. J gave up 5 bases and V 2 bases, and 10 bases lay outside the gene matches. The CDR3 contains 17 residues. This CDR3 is CASSPAPGGRFTGELFF. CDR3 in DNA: TGTGCCAGCTCACCAGCCCCAGGGGGCCGTTTTACCGGGGAGCTGTTTTTT.

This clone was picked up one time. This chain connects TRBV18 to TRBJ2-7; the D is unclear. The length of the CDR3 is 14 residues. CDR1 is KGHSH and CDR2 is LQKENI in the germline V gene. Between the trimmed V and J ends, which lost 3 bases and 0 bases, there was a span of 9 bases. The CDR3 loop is CASSPVKNSYEQYF. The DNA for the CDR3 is TGTGCCAGCTCACCCGTGAAAAACTCCTACGAGCAGTACTTC.

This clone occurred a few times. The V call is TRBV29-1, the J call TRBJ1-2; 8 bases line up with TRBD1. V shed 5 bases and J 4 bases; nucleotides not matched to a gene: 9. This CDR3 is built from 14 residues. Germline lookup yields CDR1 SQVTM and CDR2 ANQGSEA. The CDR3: CSVNIGQGGYGYTF. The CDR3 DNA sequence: TGCAGCGTTAACATAGGACAGGGAGGCTATGGCTACACCTTC.

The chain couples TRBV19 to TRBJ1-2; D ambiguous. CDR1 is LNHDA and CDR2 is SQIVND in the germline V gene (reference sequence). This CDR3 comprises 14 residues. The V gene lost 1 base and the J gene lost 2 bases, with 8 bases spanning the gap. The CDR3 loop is CASSIGWQNYGYTF. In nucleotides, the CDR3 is TGTGCCAGTAGTATAGGATGGCAGAACTATGGCTACACCTTC.

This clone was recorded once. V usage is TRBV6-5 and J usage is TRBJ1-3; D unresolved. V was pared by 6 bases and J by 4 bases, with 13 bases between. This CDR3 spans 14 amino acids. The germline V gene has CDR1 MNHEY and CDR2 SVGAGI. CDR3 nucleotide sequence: TGTGCCAGCAGAAACCCAAGTGGGGGAAACACCATATATTTT. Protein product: CASRNPSGGNTIYF.

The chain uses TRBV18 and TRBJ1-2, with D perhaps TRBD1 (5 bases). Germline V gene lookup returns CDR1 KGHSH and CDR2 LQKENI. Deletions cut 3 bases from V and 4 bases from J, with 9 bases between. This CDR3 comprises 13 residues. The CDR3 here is CASSPTGAYGYTF. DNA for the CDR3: TGTGCCAGCTCACCCACAGGAGCCTATGGCTACACCTTC.

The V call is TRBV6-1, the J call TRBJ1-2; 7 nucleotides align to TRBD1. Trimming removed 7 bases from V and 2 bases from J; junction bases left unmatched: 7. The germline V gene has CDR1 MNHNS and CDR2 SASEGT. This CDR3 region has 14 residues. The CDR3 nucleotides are TGTGCCAGCATTCCATCGGGACAGAACTATGGCTACACCTTC. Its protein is CASIPSGQNYGYTF.